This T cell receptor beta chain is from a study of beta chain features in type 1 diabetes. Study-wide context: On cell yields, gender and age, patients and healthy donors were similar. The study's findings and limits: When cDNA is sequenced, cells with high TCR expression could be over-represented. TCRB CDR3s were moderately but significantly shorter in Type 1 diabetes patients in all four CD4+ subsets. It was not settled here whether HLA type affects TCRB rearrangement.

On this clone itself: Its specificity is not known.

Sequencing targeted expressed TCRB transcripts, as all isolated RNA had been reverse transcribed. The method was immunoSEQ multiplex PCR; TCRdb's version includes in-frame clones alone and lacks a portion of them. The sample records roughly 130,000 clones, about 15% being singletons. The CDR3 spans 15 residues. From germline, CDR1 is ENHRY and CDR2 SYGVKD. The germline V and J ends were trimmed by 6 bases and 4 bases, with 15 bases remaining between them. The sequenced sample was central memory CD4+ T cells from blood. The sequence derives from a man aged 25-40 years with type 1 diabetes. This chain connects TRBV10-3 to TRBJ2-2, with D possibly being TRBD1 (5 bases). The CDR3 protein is CAIRTALGGTGELFF. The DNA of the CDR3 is TGTGCCATCAGGACAGCCTTAGGTGGCACCGGGGAGCTGTTTTTT.